This passage covers 12 T cell receptor beta chains from one sample sequenced in a study of T cells after yellow fever vaccination. TCRdb recomputed calls from the 5' RACE reads with MiXCR, one row per CDR3 protein. This table holds approximately 150,000 distinct CDR3 sequences, 7.7% found once. The input for sequencing was CD4+ T cells sorted from PBMCs, taken 5 days after the yellow fever booster vaccination. The receptors shown here come from a man aged 30 to 45 who received the YFV17D yellow fever vaccine.

This clonotype was seen at least ten times. The gene calls are TRBV3-1 and TRBJ2-7; D is undetermined. This CDR3 region has 11 residues. V shed 5 bases and J shed 6 bases, with 8 bases lying between them. Germline CDR1 is LGHDT and CDR2 is YNNKEL (reference sequence). The CDR3 here is CASSRLGEQYF. CDR3 sequence (DNA): TGTGCCAGCAGCAGGCTGGGCGAGCAGTACTTC.

This clonotype was detected ten times or more. The chain links TRBV4-3 to TRBJ2-3; 9 bases line up with TRBD2. V trimming: 1 base; J trimming: 3 bases; junction bases outside the gene matches: 17. The CDR3 totals 20 residues. From germline, CDR1 is LGHNA and CDR2 YSLEER. The CDR3 DNA is TGCGCCAGCAGCCAAGGGTCTAGCGGGACCCGGCGGGCTCTTACAGATACGCAGTATTTT. It encodes CASSQGSSGTRRALTDTQYF.

The V call is TRBV19, the J call TRBJ2-7; 7 bases are a match to TRBD1. CDR3 length: 13 residues. The trim removed 3 bases at V and 2 bases at J, leaving 1 base unmatched. From germline, CDR1 is LNHDA and CDR2 SQIVND (reference sequence). CDR3 region: CASSIGTAYEQYF. The CDR3 DNA reads TGTGCCAGTAGTATCGGGACAGCCTACGAGCAGTACTTC.

In the case of this clonotype: At one boundary the junction diverges from the germline segment, which might be a read error. This chain links TRBV5-6 with TRBJ2-7, with D hard to call. CDR1 is SGHDT and CDR2 is YYEEEE in the germline V gene. This CDR3 spans 15 amino acids. The DNA for the CDR3 is TGTGCCAGCACCAGGACCGTGGCCCCGACCTACGAGCAGCACTTC. This sequence encodes CASTRTVAPTYEQHF.

The rearrangement links TRBV4-2 to TRBJ1-1, with 7 bases matching TRBD1. Germline V gene sequence: CDR1 LGHNA, CDR2 YNFKEQ. Trimming took 8 bases from V and 0 from J; bases not matched to a gene: 3. This CDR3 spans 13 amino acids. This CDR3 is CASAGQMNTEAFF. The CDR3, as DNA: TGTGCCAGCGCGGGACAGATGAACACTGAAGCTTTCTTT.

This clonotype has at least ten counts. The rearrangement uses TRBV27 and TRBJ2-1, with 15 positions matching TRBD2. This CDR3 is built from 16 residues. CDR1 MNHEY and CDR2 SMNVEV come from the germline V gene (reference sequence). V was pared by 4 bases and J by 8 bases, with 6 bases of the junction left unmatched. The CDR3 reads CASSSGLAGGRHEQFF. CDR3 in DNA: TGTGCCAGCAGTTCAGGACTAGCGGGAGGGCGACATGAGCAGTTCTTC.

The chain recombines TRBV28 with TRBJ2-3; D gene ambiguous. The CDR3 runs to 17 residues. CDR1 and CDR2 from the germline V gene are MDHEN and SYDVKM. V shed 7 bases and J shed 6 bases, with 26 bases lying between them. The CDR3 DNA sequence: TGTGCCAGCAAGGATGAGAAAAGGATGCATCGTCTGGATACGCAGTATTTT. It is translated as CASKDEKRMHRLDTQYF.

This clonotype was counted ten times or more. This chain links TRBV7-7 with TRBJ2-1; 10 positions agree with TRBD2. The CDR3 covers 15 residues. V gave up 5 bases and J gave up 7 bases; unmatched junction bases: 8. CDR1 SSHAT and CDR2 FNYEAQ come from the germline V gene (reference sequence). CDR3 amino acids: CASSPGLAGENEQFF. The CDR3 DNA is TGTGCCAGCAGCCCAGGGCTAGCGGGAGAGAATGAGCAGTTCTTC. Full variable domain (missing parts from reference TRBV7-7 and TRBJ2-1): GAGVSQSPRYKVTKRGQDVTLRCDPISSHATLYWYQQALGQGPEFLTYFNYEAQPDKSGLPSDRFSAERPEGSISTLTIQRTEQRDSAMYRCASSPGLAGENEQFFGPGTRLTVL.

In this sample, this clonotype turned up many times. The V and J genes are TRBV20-1 and TRBJ2-7, with 10 bases identical to TRBD2. The CDR3 is 14 residues long. J gave up 6 bases and V 5 bases, and 10 bases lay outside the gene matches. CDR1 and CDR2 (germline): DFQATT, SNEGSKA (reference sequence). The CDR3 here is CSAYRSGRSSEQYF. The CDR3 DNA reads TGCAGTGCTTATCGTAGCGGGAGGTCTAGCGAGCAGTACTTC.

This clonotype appeared many times. The chain joins TRBV12-5 to TRBJ2-1, with 9 bases that match TRBD1. J was trimmed by 6 bases and V by 8 bases; bases with no gene match: 8. Germline-derived CDR1 and CDR2 are LGHNT and FRNRAP. The CDR3 sequence is 14 residues long. This CDR3 reads CASCQDRGVNEQFF. The CDR3 coding sequence is TGTGCTAGTTGCCAGGACAGGGGCGTCAATGAGCAGTTCTTC.

This clonotype came up a few times. The V call is TRBV6-5, the J call TRBJ2-7, with 8 bases that match TRBD2. The CDR3 runs 14 residues. From germline, CDR1 is MNHEY and CDR2 SVGAGI. J was trimmed by 1 base and V by 3 bases; bases with no gene match: 2. The CDR3 loop is CASSYLAGSYEQYF. The DNA of the CDR3 is TGTGCCAGCAGTTATCTAGCGGGTTCCTACGAGCAGTACTTC.

This clonotype was counted only a few times. This chain uses TRBV7-7 with TRBJ2-1, with D unresolved. Deletions cut 5 bases from V and 2 bases from J, with 16 bases between. CDR1 and CDR2 from the germline V gene are SSHAT and FNYEAQ (reference sequence). The CDR3 is 16 amino acids. The chain's CDR3 is CASSATAGGAYNEQFF. In nucleotides, the CDR3 is TGTGCCAGCAGCGCGACCGCTGGCGGAGCCTACAATGAGCAGTTCTTC.